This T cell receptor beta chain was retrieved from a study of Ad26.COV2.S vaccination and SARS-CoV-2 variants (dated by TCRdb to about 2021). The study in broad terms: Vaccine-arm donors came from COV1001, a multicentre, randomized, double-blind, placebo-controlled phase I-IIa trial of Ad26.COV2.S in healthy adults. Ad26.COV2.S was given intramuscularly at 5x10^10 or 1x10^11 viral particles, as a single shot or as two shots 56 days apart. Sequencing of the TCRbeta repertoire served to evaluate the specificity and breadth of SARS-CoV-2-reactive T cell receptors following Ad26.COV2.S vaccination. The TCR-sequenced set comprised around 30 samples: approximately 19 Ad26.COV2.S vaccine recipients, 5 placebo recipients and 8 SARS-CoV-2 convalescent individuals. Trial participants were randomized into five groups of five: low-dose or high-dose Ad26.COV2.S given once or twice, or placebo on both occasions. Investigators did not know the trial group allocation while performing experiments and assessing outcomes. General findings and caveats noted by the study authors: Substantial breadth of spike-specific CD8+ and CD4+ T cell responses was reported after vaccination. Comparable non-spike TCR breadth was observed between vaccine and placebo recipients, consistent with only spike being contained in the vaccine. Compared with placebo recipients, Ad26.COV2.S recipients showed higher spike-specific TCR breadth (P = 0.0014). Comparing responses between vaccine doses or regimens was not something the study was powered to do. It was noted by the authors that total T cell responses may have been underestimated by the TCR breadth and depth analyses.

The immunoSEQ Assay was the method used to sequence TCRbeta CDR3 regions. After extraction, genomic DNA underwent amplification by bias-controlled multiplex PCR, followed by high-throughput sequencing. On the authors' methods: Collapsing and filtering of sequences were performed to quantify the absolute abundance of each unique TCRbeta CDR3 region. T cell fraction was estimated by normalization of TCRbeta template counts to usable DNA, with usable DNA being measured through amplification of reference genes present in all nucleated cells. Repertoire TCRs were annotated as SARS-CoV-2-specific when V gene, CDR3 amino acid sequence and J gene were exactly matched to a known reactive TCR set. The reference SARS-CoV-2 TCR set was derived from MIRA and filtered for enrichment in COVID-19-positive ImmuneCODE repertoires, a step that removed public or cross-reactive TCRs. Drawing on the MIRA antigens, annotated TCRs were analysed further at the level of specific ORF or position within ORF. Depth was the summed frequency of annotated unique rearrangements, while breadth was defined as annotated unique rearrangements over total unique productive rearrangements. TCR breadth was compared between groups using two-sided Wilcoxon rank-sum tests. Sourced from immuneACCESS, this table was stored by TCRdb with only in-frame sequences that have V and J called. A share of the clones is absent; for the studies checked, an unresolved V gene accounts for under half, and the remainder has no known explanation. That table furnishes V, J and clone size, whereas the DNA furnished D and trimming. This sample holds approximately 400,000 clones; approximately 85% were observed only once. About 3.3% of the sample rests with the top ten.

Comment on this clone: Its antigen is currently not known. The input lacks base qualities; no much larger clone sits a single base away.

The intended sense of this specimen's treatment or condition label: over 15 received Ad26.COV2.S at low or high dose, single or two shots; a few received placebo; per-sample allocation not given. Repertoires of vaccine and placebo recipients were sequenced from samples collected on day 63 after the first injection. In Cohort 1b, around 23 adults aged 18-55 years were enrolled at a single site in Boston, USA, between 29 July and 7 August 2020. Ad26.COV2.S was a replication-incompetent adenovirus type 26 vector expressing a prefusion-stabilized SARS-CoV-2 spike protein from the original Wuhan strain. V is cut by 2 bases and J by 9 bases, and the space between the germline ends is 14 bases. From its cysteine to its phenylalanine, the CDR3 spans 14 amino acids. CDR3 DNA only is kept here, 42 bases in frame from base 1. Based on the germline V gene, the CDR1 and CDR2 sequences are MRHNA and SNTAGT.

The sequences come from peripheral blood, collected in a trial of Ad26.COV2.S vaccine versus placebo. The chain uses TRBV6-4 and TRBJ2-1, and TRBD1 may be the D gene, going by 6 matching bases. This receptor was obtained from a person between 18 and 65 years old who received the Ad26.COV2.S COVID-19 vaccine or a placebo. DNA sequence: TGTGCCAGCAGTGACACGGGACAAATGGTTGAGCAGTTCTTC. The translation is CASSDTGQMVEQFF.